This entry lists 26 T cell receptor beta chains sequenced from one sample in a study of beta chain features in type 1 diabetes. TCRB transcripts that were expressed got sequenced, as all of the isolated RNA had been reverse transcribed. Measured with immunoSEQ multiplex PCR; TCRdb has only the in-frame clones, and not every one. The sample lists almost 350,000 clones; around 7.6% were seen once. Input material: central memory CD4+ T cells from blood. The receptors shown here come from a woman between 18 and 29 years old in good health.

This clone was recorded a few times. The genes are TRBV25-1 and TRBJ2-1; D gene unclear. V lost 8 bases, J lost 1 base, and 3 bases lay in between. Germline CDR1 MGHDK, CDR2 SYGVNS. The CDR3 has 11 residues. The CDR3 protein is CASVSYNEQFF. Written as DNA, the CDR3 is TGTGCCAGCGTATCCTACAATGAGCAGTTCTTC. The whole variable domain, filled in from reference TRBV25-1 and TRBJ2-1, reads EADIYQTPRYLVIGTGKKITLECSQTMGHDKMYWYQQDPGMELHLIHYSYGVNSTEKGDLSSESTVSRIRTEHFPLTLESARPSHTSQYLCASVSYNEQFFGPGTRLTVL.

CDR3 DNA sequence: TGTGCCAGCAGCTTGGGGAACGGGAGGCCAGATACGCAGTATTTT. It translates to CASSLGNGRPDTQYF. This chain connects TRBV4-2 to TRBJ2-3; TRBD2 matches 7 bases. V trimming: 5 bases; J trimming: 4 bases; junction bases outside the gene matches: 9. The CDR3 loop spans 15 amino acids. Germline assignment: CDR1 LGHNA and CDR2 YNFKEQ.

On this clone itself: Distinct nucleotide sequences in the sample also encode this CDR3. The J gene is TRBJ2-1, the V gene TRBV18; D is uncertain. CDR1 and CDR2 from the germline V gene are KGHSH and LQKENI. The CDR3 spans 13 residues. Trimming removed 3 bases from V and 5 bases from J, with 8 bases in between. For the CDR3, the DNA is TGTGCCAGCTCACCCGGACGAGACAATGAGCAGTTCTTC. Translating gives CASSPGRDNEQFF.

This clone was found a few times. The rearrangement uses TRBV18 and TRBJ1-4, with D unclear. The CDR3 extends over 13 amino acids. Trimming took 2 bases from V and 6 from J, leaving 7 bases between them. Germline CDR1 and CDR2: KGHSH and LQKENI. The CDR3 coding sequence is TGTGCCAGCTCACCAGTTAGGCATGAAAAACTGTTTTTT. This sequence encodes CASSPVRHEKLFF.

This clone has more than one count but fewer than ten. This chain joins TRBV15 and TRBJ2-1; TRBD1 matches at 7 bases. Per germline, CDR1 LNHNV and CDR2 YYDKDF (reference sequence). CDR3 length: 14 amino acids. After removal of 5 bases from V and 6 bases from J, the junction contained 7 bases not matched to a gene. CDR3 sequence reads: CATSADRVRNEQFF. As DNA, the CDR3 is TGTGCCACCAGCGCAGACAGGGTCCGCAATGAGCAGTTCTTC.

This clone came up once. A much larger clone differs from this one at a single base, so this may be a read error. The chain employs TRBV6-1 and TRBJ2-3; TRBD1 might be the D (5 bases). CDR1 MNHNS and CDR2 SASEGT come from the germline V gene. Trimming took off 5 bases at V and 5 bases at J, with 5 bases between the two ends. The CDR3 sequence is 11 residues long. CDR3 residues: CASSQGDTQYF. The CDR3 DNA is TGTGCCAGCAGTCAGGGAGATACGCAGTATTTT.

This clone was picked up many times. The chain is built from TRBV28 and TRBJ1-2, with 9 bases matching TRBD1. Germline V gives CDR1 MDHEN, CDR2 SYDVKM. The CDR3 runs to 15 residues. Losses at the gene ends were 6 bases for V and 2 bases for J; bases not matched to a gene: 7. The CDR3 DNA is TGTGCCAGCAGAACCACCGGGACAGGGAACTATGGCTACACCTTC. Its protein product is CASRTTGTGNYGYTF.

The rearrangement uses TRBV5-5 and TRBJ2-5; 12 bases match TRBD2. Germline V gives CDR1 SGHKS, CDR2 YYEKEE (reference sequence). Germline trimming cut 4 bases from V and 2 bases from J; bases unmatched to any gene: 6. The CDR3 is made up of 16 amino acids. CDR3 region: CASSPGLAGEQETQYF. The CDR3 DNA follows: TGTGCCAGCAGCCCGGGACTAGCGGGCGAACAAGAGACCCAGTACTTC. Complete variable domain (other parts from reference TRBV5-5 and TRBJ2-5): DAGVTQSPTHLIKTRGQQVTLRCSPISGHKSVSWYQQVLGQGPQFIFQYYEKEERGRGNFPDRFSARQFPNYSSELNVNALLLGDSALYLCASSPGLAGEQETQYFGPGTRLLVL.

This clone was detected only a few times. The chain employs TRBV6-6 and TRBJ2-5; no firm D call. Germline V gene lookup returns CDR1 MNHNY and CDR2 SVGAGI (reference sequence). The CDR3 consists of 15 residues. Trimming took off 5 bases at V and 5 bases at J, with 18 bases between the two ends. CDR3 protein: CASSVDPGGSETQYF. The CDR3 coding sequence is TGTGCCAGCAGTGTTGACCCGGGTGGTTCGGAGACCCAGTACTTC.

The V and J genes are TRBV7-8 and TRBJ2-2, with D possibly matching TRBD2 (5 bases). CDR3 length: 15 amino acids. V was shortened by 5 bases and J by 3 bases, with 13 bases between the two germline ends. Germline lookup yields CDR1 SGHVS and CDR2 FQNEAQ. The CDR3, as DNA: TGTGCCAGCAGCACCCGGACTCCGGACACCGGGGAGCTGTTTTTT. Encoded protein: CASSTRTPDTGELFF. Variable domain in full (rest from reference TRBV7-8 and TRBJ2-2): GAGVSQSPRYKVAKRGQDVALRCDPISGHVSLFWYQQALGQGPEFLTYFQNEAQLDKSGLPSDRFFAERPEGSVSTLKIQRTQQEDSAVYLCASSTRTPDTGELFFGEGSRLTVL.

The genes are TRBV5-1 and TRBJ1-4; TRBD1 agrees at 12 bases. V dropped 4 bases and J dropped 7; count of bases not matched to a gene: 5. The CDR3 consists of 15 residues. Germline V gives CDR1 SGHRS, CDR2 YFSETQ. CDR3 coding DNA: TGCGCCAGCAGCCCCGGGGACAGGGGGCTTGAAAAACTGTTTTTT. The encoded protein is CASSPGDRGLEKLFF.

The V and J genes are TRBV19 and TRBJ1-5; no clear D gene. Per the germline V gene, CDR1 is LNHDA and CDR2 is SQIVND (reference sequence). V was pared by 3 bases and J by 4 bases, with 7 bases between. The CDR3 consists of 13 residues. CDR3 loop: CASSIGHNQPQHF. CDR3 in DNA: TGTGCCAGTAGTATCGGTCATAATCAGCCCCAGCATTTT.

The rearrangement joins TRBV9 to TRBJ1-1; D unresolved. The V gene lost 3 bases and the J gene lost 3 bases, with 12 bases spanning the gap. In germline, CDR1 is SGDLS, CDR2 YYNGEE. The CDR3 sequence is 14 residues long. The DNA of the CDR3 is TGTGCCAGCAGCGCCCGTAGTGTAGACACTGAAGCTTTCTTT. It specifies CASSARSVDTEAFF.

This clone turned up a few times. CDR3: CASSLDGAGSDYTF. The CDR3 DNA follows: TGTGCCAGCAGCTTAGATGGGGCAGGGTCGGACTACACCTTC. V is TRBV7-2 and J is TRBJ1-2, with TRBD1 as a possible D gene (5 bases). CDR3 size: 14 residues. Per the germline V gene, CDR1 is SGHTA and CDR2 is FQGNSA. Trimming removed 1 base at V and 10 bases at J, with 16 bases between.

This clone was counted between two and nine times. The rearrangement joins TRBV6-5 to TRBJ2-3; D may be TRBD1 or TRBD2 (6 bases each). This CDR3 comprises 11 residues. V gave up 8 bases and J gave up 9 bases, with 12 bases separating them. The germline V gene encodes CDR1 MNHEY and CDR2 SVGAGI. The CDR3 is CASALGGTQYF. For the CDR3, the DNA is TGTGCCAGCGCCTTAGGGGGGACGCAGTATTTT.

A few counts support this clone. The gene calls are TRBV2 and TRBJ1-1, with D tentatively TRBD1 (5 bases). Germline CDR1 reads SNHLY; CDR2 reads FYNNEI. The CDR3 totals 12 residues. V lost 6 bases, J lost 6 bases, and 11 bases lay in between. CDR3 nucleotides: TGTGCCAGCAGCCTCAGGGTCGCTGAAGCTTTCTTT. It codes for CASSLRVAEAFF.

V usage is TRBV7-9 and J usage is TRBJ1-4; no clear D gene. Trimming cost V 1 base and J 8 bases, with 17 bases left between them. The germline gives CDR1 SEHNR, CDR2 FQNEAQ (reference sequence). The CDR3 has 16 amino acids. DNA of the CDR3: TGTGCCAGCAGCTTAGGTTTGGGAGACCCTGGGGAAAAACTGTTTTTT. It encodes CASSLGLGDPGEKLFF.

The table lists this clone with a few counts. Here the CDR3 DNA reads TGTGCCAGCAGGAAGGGAAGGGGGCAATTCTTC. Translated: CASRKGRGQFF. The chain couples TRBV27 to TRBJ2-1; the match to TRBD1 covers 7 bases. Germline CDR1 is MNHEY and CDR2 is SMNVEV (reference sequence). Trimming removed 6 bases from V and 16 bases from J; junction bases left unmatched: 9. The CDR3 totals 11 residues.

The sample holds many counts of this clone. The gene calls are TRBV19 and TRBJ2-1; 9 bases map to TRBD2. The trim removed 3 bases at V and 8 bases at J, leaving 8 bases unmatched. The CDR3 sequence is 15 residues long. Per germline, CDR1 LNHDA and CDR2 SQIVND (reference sequence). CDR3 nucleotide sequence: TGTGCCAGTAGTATCGGACTAGCGTGGTCCCATGAGCAGTTCTTC. Protein sequence: CASSIGLAWSHEQFF.

The chain employs TRBV18 and TRBJ2-1; D is undetermined. V was trimmed by 6 bases and J by 1 base, leaving 10 bases between them. The CDR3 is made up of 14 amino acids. CDR1 is KGHSH, CDR2 LQKENI, per germline. CDR3 in DNA: TGTGCCAGCTCCCCAGTCGTTTCCTACAATGAGCAGTTCTTC. Residues: CASSPVVSYNEQFF.

This clone was observed a few times. The V and J genes are TRBV7-2 and TRBJ2-3; D unresolved. Germline CDR1 and CDR2: SGHTA and FQGNSA. V lost 1 base to trimming and J lost 3 bases, with 5 bases between them. The CDR3 runs 13 residues. CDR3 DNA sequence: TGTGCCAGCAGCTTAGTCCAGACAGATACGCAGTATTTT. Encoded protein: CASSLVQTDTQYF.

V and J are TRBV5-4 and TRBJ2-1, with 11 bases lining up with TRBD2. J lost 8 bases, V lost 4 bases, and 11 bases had no gene match. The CDR3 length is 16 residues. The germline V gene encodes CDR1 SGHNT and CDR2 YYREEE (reference sequence). The CDR3, as DNA: TGTGCCAGCAGCACGAATATAGCGGGAGGGCTCGATGAGCAGTTCTTC. As protein: CASSTNIAGGLDEQFF.

The chain combines TRBV25-1 with TRBJ2-5; possible D gene TRBD2, 7 bases. The CDR3 loop spans 15 amino acids. The germline CDR1 and CDR2 sequences are MGHDK and SYGVNS. V lost 4 bases, J lost 3 bases, and 15 bases lay in between. CDR3 coding DNA: TGTGCCAGCAGTGGGCTCCAGGGGAGGGAAGAGACCCAGTACTTC. Translation: CASSGLQGREETQYF. Using reference TRBV25-1 and TRBJ2-5 for the parts outside the CDR3, the full variable domain is EADIYQTPRYLVIGTGKKITLECSQTMGHDKMYWYQQDPGMELHLIHYSYGVNSTEKGDLSSESTVSRIRTEHFPLTLESARPSHTSQYLCASSGLQGREETQYFGPGTRLLVL.

The J gene is TRBJ1-5, the V gene TRBV28; TRBD1 is a possible D gene (6 bases). The V gene's germline CDR1 is MDHEN and CDR2 SYDVKM. V was trimmed by 3 bases and J by 5 bases, leaving 14 bases between them. This CDR3 contains 15 residues. CDR3 bases: TGTGCCAGCAGTTTTTTCAGGGGTGGGGATCAGCCCCAGCATTTT. This gives the protein CASSFFRGGDQPQHF.

The chain is built from TRBV18 and TRBJ1-3; possible D gene TRBD1, 5 bases. Trimming left V 6 bases short and J 0 bases short, with 15 bases between. This CDR3 is 16 amino acids long. Germline assignment: CDR1 KGHSH and CDR2 LQKENI. CDR3 amino acids: CASSFKTEPSGNTIYF. DNA of the CDR3: TGTGCCAGCTCCTTCAAGACAGAGCCCTCTGGAAACACCATATATTTT.

This clone was recorded many times. The same CDR3 can be traced to other DNA sequences in this sample. The CDR3 bases are TGTGCCAGCTCCGACAGTCATCAGCCCCAGCATTTT. Translating gives CASSDSHQPQHF. The rearrangement uses TRBV18 and TRBJ1-5; the D gene is possibly TRBD1 (5 bases). V lost 6 bases to trimming and J lost 5 bases, with 8 bases between them. Germline V gene lookup returns CDR1 KGHSH and CDR2 LQKENI. This CDR3 comprises 12 residues.